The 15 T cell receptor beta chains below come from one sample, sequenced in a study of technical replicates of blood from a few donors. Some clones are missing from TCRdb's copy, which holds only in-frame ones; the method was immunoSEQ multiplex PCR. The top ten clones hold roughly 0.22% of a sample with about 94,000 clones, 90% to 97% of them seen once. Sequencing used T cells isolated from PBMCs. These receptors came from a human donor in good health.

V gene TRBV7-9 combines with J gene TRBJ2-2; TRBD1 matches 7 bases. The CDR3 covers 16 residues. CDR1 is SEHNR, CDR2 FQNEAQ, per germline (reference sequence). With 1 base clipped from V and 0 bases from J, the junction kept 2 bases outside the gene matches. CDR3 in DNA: TGTGCCAGCAGCTTAGGTGGGACAGCGAACACCGGGGAGCTGTTTTTT. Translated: CASSLGGTANTGELFF.

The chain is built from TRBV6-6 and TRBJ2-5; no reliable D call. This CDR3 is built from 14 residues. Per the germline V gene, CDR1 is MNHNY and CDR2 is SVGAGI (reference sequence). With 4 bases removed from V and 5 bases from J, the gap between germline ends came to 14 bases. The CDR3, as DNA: TGTGCCAGCAGTTCCCCTGAAGTTCAGGAGACCCAGTACTTC. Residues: CASSSPEVQETQYF.

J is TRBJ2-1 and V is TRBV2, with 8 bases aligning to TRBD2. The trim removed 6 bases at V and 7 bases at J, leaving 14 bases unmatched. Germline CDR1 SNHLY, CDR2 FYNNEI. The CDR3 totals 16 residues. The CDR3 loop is CASSRLPAGERNEQFF. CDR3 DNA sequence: TGTGCCAGCAGCCGTCTGCCAGCGGGGGAAAGAAATGAGCAGTTCTTC.

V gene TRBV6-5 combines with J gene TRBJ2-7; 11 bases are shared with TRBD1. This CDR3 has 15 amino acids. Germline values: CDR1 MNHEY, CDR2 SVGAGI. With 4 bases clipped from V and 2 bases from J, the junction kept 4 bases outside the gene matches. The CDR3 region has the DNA TGTGCCAGCAGTTCCTGGGACAGGGGGACCTACGAGCAGTACTTC. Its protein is CASSSWDRGTYEQYF.

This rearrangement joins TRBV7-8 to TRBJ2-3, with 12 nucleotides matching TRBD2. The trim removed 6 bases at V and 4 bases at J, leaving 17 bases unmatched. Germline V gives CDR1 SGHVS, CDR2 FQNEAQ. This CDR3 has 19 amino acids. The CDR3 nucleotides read TGTGCCAGCAGGCGGACTAGCGGGGACCCCGGATATAGCGCAGATACGCAGTATTTT. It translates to CASRRTSGDPGYSADTQYF.

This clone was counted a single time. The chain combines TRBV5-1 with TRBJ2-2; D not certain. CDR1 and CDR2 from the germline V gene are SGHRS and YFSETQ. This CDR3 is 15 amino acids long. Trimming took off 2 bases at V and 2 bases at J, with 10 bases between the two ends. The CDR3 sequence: CASSFEAPNTGELFF. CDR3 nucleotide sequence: TGCGCCAGCAGCTTCGAGGCCCCTAACACCGGGGAGCTGTTTTTT.

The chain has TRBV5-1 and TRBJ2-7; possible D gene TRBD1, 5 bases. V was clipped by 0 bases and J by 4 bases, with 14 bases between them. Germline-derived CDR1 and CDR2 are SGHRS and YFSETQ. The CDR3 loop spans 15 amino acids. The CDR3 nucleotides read TGCGCCAGCAGCTTGGTAGGTGGGGCTGATTACGAGCAGTACTTC. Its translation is CASSLVGGADYEQYF. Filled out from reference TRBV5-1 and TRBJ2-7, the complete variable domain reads KAGVTQTPRYLIKTRGQQVTLSCSPISGHRSVSWYQQTPGQGLQFLFEYFSETQRNKGNFPGRFSGRQFSNSRSEMNVSTLELGDSALYLCASSLVGGADYEQYFGPGTRLTVT.

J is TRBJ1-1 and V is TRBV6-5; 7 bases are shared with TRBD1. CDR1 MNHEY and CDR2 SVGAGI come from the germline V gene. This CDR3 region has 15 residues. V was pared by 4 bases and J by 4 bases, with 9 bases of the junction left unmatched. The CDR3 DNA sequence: TGTGCCAGCAGTTTTCTAAGGGGGCAGGTCACTGAAGCTTTCTTT. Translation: CASSFLRGQVTEAFF.

In DNA, the CDR3 is TGTGCCAGCAGTGACTCGGACAGGGATGAAGTTTTGGTAGCTTTCTTT. Its translation: CASSDSDRDEVLVAFF. The V gene is TRBV6-4, the J gene TRBJ1-1, with 8 positions matching TRBD1. Germline assignment: CDR1 MRHNA and CDR2 SNTAGT. The junction had 13 bases not matched to a gene; V was cut back by 0 bases and J by 10 bases. This CDR3 has 16 residues.

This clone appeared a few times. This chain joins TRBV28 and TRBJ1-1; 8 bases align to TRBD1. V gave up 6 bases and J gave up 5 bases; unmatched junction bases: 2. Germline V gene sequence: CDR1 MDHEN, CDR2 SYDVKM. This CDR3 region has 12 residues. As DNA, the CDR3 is TGTGCCAGCAGGCAGGGGGCGACTGAAGCTTTCTTT. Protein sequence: CASRQGATEAFF.

The CDR3 loop reads CASSLSRQNEKLFF. CDR3 sequence (DNA): TGTGCCAGCAGTTTGAGCAGGCAAAATGAAAAACTGTTTTTT. The V call is TRBV28, the J call TRBJ1-4; no firm D call. The germline V and J ends were trimmed by 3 bases and 5 bases, with 10 bases remaining between them. Germline values: CDR1 MDHEN, CDR2 SYDVKM. CDR3 length: 14 amino acids.

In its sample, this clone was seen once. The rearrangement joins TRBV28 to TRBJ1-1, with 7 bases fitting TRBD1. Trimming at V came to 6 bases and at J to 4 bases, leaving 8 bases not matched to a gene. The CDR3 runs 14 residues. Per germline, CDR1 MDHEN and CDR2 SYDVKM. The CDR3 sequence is CASRRDRAGTEAFF. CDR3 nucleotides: TGTGCCAGCAGACGCGACAGGGCGGGCACTGAAGCTTTCTTT.

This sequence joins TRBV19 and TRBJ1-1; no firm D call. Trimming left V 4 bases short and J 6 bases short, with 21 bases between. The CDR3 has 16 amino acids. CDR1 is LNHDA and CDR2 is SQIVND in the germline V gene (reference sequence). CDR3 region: CASSTYSLVNTAEAFF. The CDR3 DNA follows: TGTGCCAGTAGTACCTACAGCCTGGTAAACACGGCTGAAGCTTTCTTT.

CDR3 sequence reads: CASSVAVSRGLDEQFF. The CDR3 DNA sequence: TGTGCCAGCAGCGTAGCGGTCTCGCGGGGGTTAGATGAGCAGTTCTTC. The chain is built from TRBV9 and TRBJ2-1, with 7 positions matching TRBD2. The CDR3 has 16 residues. Germline V gene lookup returns CDR1 SGDLS and CDR2 YYNGEE. Trimming cost V 0 bases and J 8 bases; bases outside gene matches: 11.

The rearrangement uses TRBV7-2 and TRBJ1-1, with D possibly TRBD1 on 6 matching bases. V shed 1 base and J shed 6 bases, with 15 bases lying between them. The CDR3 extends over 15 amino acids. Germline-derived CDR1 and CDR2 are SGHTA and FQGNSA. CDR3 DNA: TGTGCCAGCAGCTTAGTCTCAGGGGTGCTCGCTGAAGCTTTCTTT. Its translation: CASSLVSGVLAEAFF.